This entry lists 8 T cell receptor beta chains sequenced from one sample in a study of T cell responses to AZD1222 COVID-19 vaccine. Sequencing used immunoSEQ multiplex PCR; TCRdb keeps in-frame clones, though not all of them. The table has some 120,000 clones, roughly 84% seen once. Here the sequenced sample was peripheral blood, taken on day 0 of AZD1222 vaccination. The receptors were gathered from an adult in good health.

This clone was picked up a small number of times. V is TRBV6-5 and J is TRBJ1-1; D uncertain. The CDR3 has 15 amino acids. Germline V CDR1 and CDR2: MNHEY, SVGAGI. V was cut by 2 bases and J by 2 bases, with 12 bases left in between. CDR3 bases: TGTGCCAGCAGTTACGATTTCACCCTTAACACTGAAGCTTTCTTT. Translating gives CASSYDFTLNTEAFF.

The CDR3 sequence is CATSSTQRAAGLYEQYF. CDR3 DNA sequence: TGTGCCACCAGCAGCACCCAGAGGGCAGCAGGCTTATACGAGCAGTACTTC. This chain connects TRBV15 to TRBJ2-7; tentatively, D is TRBD2 (5 bases). The CDR3 is made up of 17 amino acids. V was shortened by 3 bases and J by 4 bases, with 22 bases between the two germline ends. Germline assignment: CDR1 LNHNV and CDR2 YYDKDF (reference sequence).

The rearrangement links TRBV14 to TRBJ1-2; D not certain. V was shortened by 6 bases and J by 4 bases, with 9 bases between the two germline ends. Looked up from germline, CDR1 is SGHDN and CDR2 is FVKESK. The CDR3 totals 12 residues. The CDR3 here is CASSFGSYGYTF. The CDR3 nucleotides read TGTGCCAGCAGTTTCGGGTCCTATGGCTACACCTTC.

The chain combines TRBV6-5 with TRBJ1-2; D remains ambiguous. This CDR3 region has 15 residues. The germline V gene has CDR1 MNHEY and CDR2 SVGAGI. Trimming removed 5 bases at V and 2 bases at J, with 15 bases between. The CDR3 region is CASSPSLGKNYGYTF. DNA for the CDR3: TGTGCCAGCAGTCCTTCCCTCGGGAAGAACTATGGCTACACCTTC.

The genes are TRBV5-1 and TRBJ2-7; 9 nucleotides agree with TRBD1. The CDR3 has 16 residues. CDR1 SGHRS and CDR2 YFSETQ come from the germline V gene. Losses at the gene ends were 4 bases for V and 1 base for J; bases not matched to a gene: 9. CDR3 coding DNA: TGCGCCAGCAGCGTACAGGGGGCCCAAATTTCCTACGAGCAGTACTTC. This translates into CASSVQGAQISYEQYF.

The chain joins TRBV9 to TRBJ2-2; 7 bases align to TRBD2. Trimming cost V 3 bases and J 6 bases; bases outside gene matches: 2. This CDR3 contains 13 residues. Germline V gene sequence: CDR1 SGDLS, CDR2 YYNGEE. CDR3 nucleotide sequence: TGTGCCAGCAGCGCGCGGGAGTCCGGGGAGCTGTTTTTT. Residues: CASSARESGELFF.

The chain has TRBV28 and TRBJ2-7, with D tentatively TRBD2 (5 bases). V lost 6 bases and J 1 base, leaving 13 bases between the germline ends. The CDR3 is 14 amino acids. Germline values: CDR1 MDHEN, CDR2 SYDVKM. The chain's CDR3 is CASRPNGLSYEQYF. The CDR3 nucleotides are TGTGCCAGCAGACCCAACGGACTGTCCTACGAGCAGTACTTC.

V usage is TRBV28 and J usage is TRBJ2-2; TRBD1 matches 8 bases. The CDR3 spans 14 residues. The V segment lost 9 bases and the J segment 6 bases; nucleotides outside the gene matches: 9. Germline V CDR1 and CDR2: MDHEN, SYDVKM. The CDR3 sequence: CASTPTGGAGELFF. The CDR3 DNA follows: TGTGCCAGTACACCCACAGGGGGAGCCGGGGAGCTGTTTTTT.